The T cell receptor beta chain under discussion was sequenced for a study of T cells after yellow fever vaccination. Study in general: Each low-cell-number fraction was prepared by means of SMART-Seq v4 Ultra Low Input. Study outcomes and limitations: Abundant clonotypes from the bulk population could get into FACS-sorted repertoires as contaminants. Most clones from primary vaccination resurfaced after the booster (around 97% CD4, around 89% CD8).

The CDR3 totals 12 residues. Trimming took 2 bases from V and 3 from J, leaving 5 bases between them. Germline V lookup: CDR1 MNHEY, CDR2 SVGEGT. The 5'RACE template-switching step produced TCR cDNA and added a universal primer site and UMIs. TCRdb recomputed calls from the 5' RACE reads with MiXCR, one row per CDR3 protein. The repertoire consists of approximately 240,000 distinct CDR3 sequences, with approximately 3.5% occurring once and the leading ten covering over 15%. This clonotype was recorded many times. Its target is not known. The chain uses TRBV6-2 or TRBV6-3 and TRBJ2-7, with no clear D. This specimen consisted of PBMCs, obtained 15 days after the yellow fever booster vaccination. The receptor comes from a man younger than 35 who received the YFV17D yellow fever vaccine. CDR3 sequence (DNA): TGTGCCAGCAGTTACACAGACTACGAGCAGTACTTC. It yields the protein CASSYTDYEQYF.